What follows are 17 T cell receptor beta chains derived from one specimen sequenced in a study of PD-1 and CTLA-4 blockade in melanoma. The method was immunoSEQ multiplex PCR; TCRdb's version includes in-frame clones alone and lacks a portion of them. The table records approximately 15,000 clones, less than 85% of them present only once. The input for sequencing was CD8+ T cells from peripheral blood, taken from a patient given anti-PD-1 treatment. These receptors were taken from a human donor with melanoma.

This clone was recorded a few times. The chain combines TRBV2 with TRBJ1-6, with D hard to call. V dropped 6 bases and J dropped 9 bases, with 18 bases sitting between them. This CDR3 has 15 amino acids. Germline CDR1 SNHLY, CDR2 FYNNEI. The CDR3: CASSAPHGRSSPLHF. As DNA, the CDR3 is TGTGCCAGCAGCGCCCCGCACGGTCGTAGTTCACCCCTCCACTTT.

The V and J genes are TRBV9 and TRBJ1-5; D perhaps matches TRBD1 (5 bases). The CDR3 spans 15 residues. Deletions cut 1 base from V and 2 bases from J, with 10 bases between. Germline lookup yields CDR1 SGDLS and CDR2 YYNGEE. The CDR3 sequence: CASSVSGLGNQPQHF. The CDR3 DNA is TGTGCCAGCAGCGTATCAGGGTTGGGCAATCAGCCCCAGCATTTT.

This clone has a handful of counts. This chain links TRBV4-1 with TRBJ2-3, with TRBD2 matching 15 bases. Germline loops: CDR1 MGHRA, CDR2 YSYEKL. CDR3 length: 18 residues. V was clipped by 2 bases and J by 2 bases; unmatched bases: 5. Written as DNA, the CDR3 is TGCGCCAGCAGCCAATCCCGGACTAGCGGGAGGGCCACAGATACGCAGTATTTT. Translation: CASSQSRTSGRATDTQYF.

In its sample, this clone was seen once. CDR3 loop: CASSARDTYSSGANVLTF. CDR3 bases: TGCGCCAGCAGCGCCCGGGACACGTATTCCTCTGGGGCCAACGTCCTGACTTTC. The chain uses TRBV5-1 and TRBJ2-6, with a tentative D call TRBD1 (6 bases). The CDR3 contains 18 residues. Per germline, CDR1 SGHRS and CDR2 YFSETQ. The V end lost 4 bases, the J end lost 0 bases, and 17 bases lay between the germline ends.

This chain joins TRBV13 and TRBJ1-1, with 8 bases matching TRBD1. Per germline, CDR1 PRHDT and CDR2 FYEKMQ (reference sequence). J gave up 3 bases and V 7 bases, and 10 bases lay outside the gene matches. The CDR3 covers 15 residues. CDR3 coding DNA: TGTGCCAGCACCCTAGGACAGGGAGGGTACACTGAAGCTTTCTTT. As protein: CASTLGQGGYTEAFF.

This chain links TRBV20-1 with TRBJ1-2; no definite D call. Germline assignment: CDR1 DFQATT and CDR2 SNEGSKA (reference sequence). The CDR3 covers 11 residues. V lost 4 bases to trimming and J lost 4 bases, with 7 bases between them. The chain's CDR3 is CSAIGSYGYTF. The CDR3 bases are TGCAGTGCTATAGGGTCCTATGGCTACACCTTC.

This sequence joins TRBV21-1 and TRBJ2-7; TRBD1, the table's D call, lacks a check against the DNA. TRBV21-1 is a pseudogene segment. CDR3 size: 15 residues. The CDR3 reads CASSSHRDKAYEQYF. As DNA, the CDR3 is TGTGCCAGCAGCTCACACCGGGACAAGGCCTACGAGCAGTACTTC.

The chain is built from TRBV7-9 and TRBJ1-2; D call uncertain. Germline-derived CDR1 and CDR2 are SEHNR and FQNEAQ (reference sequence). The CDR3 has 13 residues. The ends were cut back, 0 bases at V and 4 bases at J, with 6 bases in the middle. The CDR3 DNA reads TGTGCCAGCAGCTTAGCCAGTCTCTATGGCTACACCTTC. It yields the protein CASSLASLYGYTF.

V gene TRBV5-1 combines with J gene TRBJ1-3; 8 bases fit TRBD1. This CDR3 comprises 16 residues. Germline values: CDR1 SGHRS, CDR2 YFSETQ. V lost 0 bases to trimming and J lost 7 bases; unmatched junction nucleotides: 9. The CDR3 coding sequence is TGCGCCAGCAGCTTGGACGTGACAGGGGTAGGGAACACCATATATTTT. Amino acids: CASSLDVTGVGNTIYF.

Only a few counts were recorded for this clone. The V and J genes are TRBV5-1 and TRBJ2-7; no clear D. The V end lost 0 bases, the J end lost 5 bases, and 12 bases lay between the germline ends. The CDR3 consists of 14 residues. CDR1 and CDR2 (germline): SGHRS, YFSETQ. Here the CDR3 DNA reads TGCGCCAGCAGCTTGGTAGGGTTCCCCCACGAGCAGTACTTC. Translation gives CASSLVGFPHEQYF. Full variable domain (remainder filled in from reference TRBV5-1 and TRBJ2-7): KAGVTQTPRYLIKTRGQQVTLSCSPISGHRSVSWYQQTPGQGLQFLFEYFSETQRNKGNFPGRFSGRQFSNSRSEMNVSTLELGDSALYLCASSLVGFPHEQYFGPGTRLTVT.

On this clone: Additional DNA sequences in this sample encode the identical CDR3. The CDR3 sequence: CASSYSNSQPQHF. The CDR3 DNA reads TGTGCCAGCAGTTACTCGAATTCCCAGCCCCAGCATTTT. This chain joins TRBV6-5 and TRBJ1-5; D ambiguous. V lost 0 bases and J 7 bases, leaving 7 bases between the germline ends. Germline loops: CDR1 MNHEY, CDR2 SVGAGI. The CDR3 sequence is 13 residues long.

The rearrangement links TRBV5-5 to TRBJ1-6; 9 bases fit TRBD1. V was clipped by 2 bases and J by 6 bases; unmatched bases: 12. This CDR3 has 18 residues. Germline CDR1 reads SGHKS; CDR2 reads YYEKEE (reference sequence). CDR3 region: CASSLTGQGDLGNSPLHF. The DNA of the CDR3 is TGTGCCAGCAGCTTAACGGGACAGGGAGATCTGGGTAATTCACCCCTCCACTTT.

This clone was counted once. The chain recombines TRBV19 with TRBJ1-1; D is possibly TRBD1 (6 bases). Trimming left V 1 base short and J 5 bases short, with 11 bases between. The germline V gene encodes CDR1 LNHDA and CDR2 SQIVND (reference sequence). This CDR3 has 14 residues. The DNA for the CDR3 is TGTGCCAGTAGTATAGGAGGGGGGTCAACTGAAGCTTTCTTT. Translating gives CASSIGGGSTEAFF.

The chain recombines TRBV29-1 with TRBJ2-7; 8 bases line up with TRBD1. The CDR3 covers 16 residues. Germline CDR1 SQVTM, CDR2 ANQGSEA. V shed 4 bases and J 1 base; nucleotides not matched to a gene: 12. In DNA, the CDR3 is TGCAGCGTTGGGGATGGGCCGGGACAGGCTTCCTACGAGCAGTACTTC. Translation gives CSVGDGPGQASYEQYF.

This clone was picked up a small number of times. This chain joins TRBV6-5 and TRBJ1-5; D might be TRBD1 (5 bases). V gave up 0 bases and J gave up 4 bases, with 7 bases separating them. CDR3 length: 14 amino acids. Looked up from germline, CDR1 is MNHEY and CDR2 is SVGAGI. CDR3: CASSYSGGNQPQHF. In DNA, the CDR3 is TGTGCCAGCAGTTACTCTGGGGGTAATCAGCCCCAGCATTTT.

V gene TRBV27 combines with J gene TRBJ2-2; D might be TRBD1 (6 bases). Per germline, CDR1 MNHEY and CDR2 SMNVEV (reference sequence). This CDR3 is built from 16 residues. V lost 5 bases to trimming and J lost 7 bases, with 20 bases between them. The CDR3 protein is CASSTGTPNAFGELFF. As DNA, the CDR3 is TGTGCCAGCAGTACCGGGACACCCAATGCCTTCGGGGAGCTGTTTTTT.

The rearrangement links TRBV24-1 to TRBJ1-4; possibly TRBD1 for D (5 bases). The CDR3 totals 17 residues. Germline CDR1 reads KGHDR; CDR2 reads SFDVKD. V was pared by 2 bases and J by 3 bases, with 15 bases between. CDR3 amino acids: CATSDYGHGEANEKLFF. DNA of the CDR3: TGTGCCACCAGTGATTACGGACACGGGGAGGCTAATGAAAAACTGTTTTTT.